Shown below are 22 T cell receptor beta chains from a single sample sequenced in a study of blood T cell repertoires in COVID-19. TCRdb's copy holds only in-frame clones and misses some; the assay was immunoSEQ multiplex PCR. Among approximately 200,000 clones listed, 75% to 85% were seen once. The sample taken for sequencing was PBMCs or T cells enriched from blood (not recorded which). These receptors were collected from a man aged 40-49 years who had recovered from COVID-19.

The genes are TRBV18 and TRBJ2-2; TRBD1 might be the D (6 bases). There are 14 residues in the CDR3. Germline V gene data show CDR1 as KGHSH and CDR2 as LQKENI. The V and J ends lost 6 bases and 6 bases respectively, with 14 bases between them. This chain's CDR3 is CASSPSQGPGELFF. The CDR3 bases are TGTGCCAGCTCTCCCTCACAGGGACCCGGGGAGCTGTTTTTT.

The chain employs TRBV4-2 and TRBJ2-4; 9 nucleotides agree with TRBD2. Per germline, CDR1 LGHNA and CDR2 YNFKEQ. V was clipped by 1 base and J by 5 bases; unmatched bases: 3. The CDR3 consists of 15 residues. The CDR3 DNA sequence: TGTGCCAGCAGCCAAGTCTGGACTAGCGAAAACATTCAGTACTTC. Translating it yields CASSQVWTSENIQYF.

This rearrangement joins TRBV7-9 to TRBJ2-5, with D tentatively TRBD1 (5 bases). This CDR3 has 13 amino acids. Germline loops: CDR1 SEHNR, CDR2 FQNEAQ (reference sequence). V was clipped by 6 bases and J by 7 bases, with 15 bases between them. The CDR3 coding sequence is TGTGCCAGCAGACCAGGGTTAAGGGGGACCCAGTACTTC. Its protein product is CASRPGLRGTQYF.

The rearrangement uses TRBV5-1 and TRBJ2-1; D is possibly TRBD2 (6 bases). This CDR3 contains 15 residues. V was cut by 2 bases and J by 0 bases, with 9 bases left in between. Germline V gene data show CDR1 as SGHRS and CDR2 as YFSETQ. CDR3 loop: CASSLAGTSYNEQFF. In DNA form, the CDR3 reads TGCGCCAGCAGCTTAGCGGGTACCTCCTACAATGAGCAGTTCTTC.

The chain links TRBV30 to TRBJ1-3; no reliable D call. Germline V gene data show CDR1 as GTSNPN and CDR2 as SVGIG (reference sequence). Between the trimmed V and J ends, which lost 7 bases and 0 bases, there was a span of 7 bases. There are 12 residues in the CDR3. The CDR3 here is CASGGSGNTIYF. As DNA, the CDR3 is TGTGCCTCTGGAGGCTCTGGAAACACCATATATTTT.

The chain couples TRBV2 to TRBJ1-1; a possible D gene is TRBD1 (5 bases). Trimming pared 4 bases from V and 8 bases from J, leaving 23 bases between. This CDR3 has 16 amino acids. The germline V gene has CDR1 SNHLY and CDR2 FYNNEI. CDR3 sequence reads: CASSVQGFGTTGEAFF. CDR3 coding DNA: TGTGCCAGCAGTGTGCAGGGTTTCGGTACTACCGGGGAAGCTTTCTTT.

This clone has ten or more counts. V is TRBV27 and J is TRBJ1-2; the D gene is possibly TRBD1 (5 bases). V was shortened by 5 bases and J by 8 bases, with 15 bases between the two germline ends. Germline CDR1 and CDR2: MNHEY and SMNVEV (reference sequence). The CDR3 has 13 amino acids. CDR3 sequence (DNA): TGTGCCAGCAGTGGGAGGCAAAGGGGCGGCTACACCTTC. It encodes CASSGRQRGGYTF.

This clone was recorded once. This sequence joins TRBV5-5 and TRBJ1-3; D call uncertain. V lost 0 bases, J lost 8 bases, and 18 bases lay in between. The CDR3 extends over 16 amino acids. Per the germline V gene, CDR1 is SGHKS and CDR2 is YYEKEE (reference sequence). In DNA, the CDR3 is TGTGCCAGCAGCTTGGCCTCGTCGAGTTCTCTCCACACCATATATTTT. Encoded protein: CASSLASSSSLHTIYF.

This sequence joins TRBV20-1 and TRBJ1-1, with D possibly matching TRBD1 (6 bases). The CDR3 extends over 11 amino acids. Germline CDR1 is DFQATT and CDR2 is SNEGSKA (reference sequence). With 6 bases removed from V and 11 bases from J, the gap between germline ends came to 16 bases. The CDR3 sequence: CSAQTGPRAFF. The CDR3 bases are TGCAGTGCCCAGACAGGACCCAGGGCTTTCTTT.

This clone was seen just once. The V gene is TRBV7-3, the J gene TRBJ2-2, with 12 bases lining up with TRBD1. V gave up 2 bases and J gave up 4 bases; unmatched junction bases: 2. The CDR3 contains 16 residues. Germline lookup yields CDR1 SGHTA and CDR2 FQGTGA. CDR3 nucleotide sequence: TGTGCCAGCAGCTTAGGGACAGGGGGCATCACCGGGGAGCTGTTTTTT. This codes for CASSLGTGGITGELFF.

To note about this clone: The conserved phenylalanine or tryptophan normally closing the CDR3 is absent here, so this likely arose from a read error. The DNA is omitted, as the CDR3 cannot be located on it reliably, and the CDR3 follows TCRdb's listing. The chain couples TRBV10-1 to TRBJ2-4; the D call of TRBD2 is as the table states it, not checked on the DNA. Per the germline V gene, CDR1 is WNHNN and CDR2 is SYGVQD (reference sequence). The CDR3 has 11 amino acids, counting both end residues. The CDR3 sequence is CASKRGAGDAI.

This chain uses TRBV30 with TRBJ1-2; 8 bases are shared with TRBD1. The CDR3 extends over 16 amino acids. The germline V gene has CDR1 GTSNPN and CDR2 SVGIG (reference sequence). J gave up 3 bases and V 1 base, and 10 bases lay outside the gene matches. DNA for the CDR3: TGTGCCTGGAGTGACCCTCCGACAGGGGCCGACTATGGCTACACCTTC. This translates into CAWSDPPTGADYGYTF.

This sequence joins TRBV14 and TRBJ2-7; D gene uncertain. In germline, CDR1 is SGHDN, CDR2 FVKESK. This CDR3 comprises 13 residues. Between the trimmed V and J ends, which lost 4 bases and 4 bases, there was a span of 11 bases. The CDR3 reads CASSRTNGYEQYF. CDR3 nucleotides: TGTGCCAGCAGCCGAACTAACGGGTACGAGCAGTACTTC.

The chain carries TRBV30 and TRBJ1-1; 7 bases agree with TRBD1. The CDR3 has 12 amino acids. Germline values: CDR1 GTSNPN, CDR2 SVGIG (reference sequence). Trimming took 6 bases from V and 3 from J; bases not matched to a gene: 4. The CDR3 nucleotides are TGTGCCTGTCGACAGGGTTACACTGAAGCTTTCTTT. Translated, it gives CACRQGYTEAFF.

This chain connects TRBV18 to TRBJ2-4; D remains ambiguous. Germline-derived CDR1 and CDR2 are KGHSH and LQKENI. V was cut by 1 base and J by 4 bases, with 11 bases left in between. The CDR3 length is 15 residues. The CDR3 coding sequence is TGTGCCAGCTCACCACGGGCAGAATTAAAAAACATTCAGTACTTC. It translates to CASSPRAELKNIQYF. Based on the CDR3 plus reference TRBV18 and TRBJ2-4, the full variable domain is NAGVMQNPRHLVRRRGQEARLRCSPMKGHSHVYWYRQLPEEGLKFMVYLQKENIIDESGMPKERFSAEFPKEGPSILRIQQVVRGDSAAYFCASSPRAELKNIQYFGAGTRLSVL.

The gene calls are TRBV5-1 and TRBJ1-1; D is perhaps TRBD1 (5 bases). The V gene lost 0 bases and the J gene lost 6 bases, with 12 bases spanning the gap. Germline lookup yields CDR1 SGHRS and CDR2 YFSETQ. The CDR3 is made up of 14 amino acids. This CDR3 is CASSLAMGGSEAFF. The CDR3 DNA sequence: TGCGCCAGCAGCTTGGCCATGGGGGGGTCTGAAGCTTTCTTT.

This CDR3 reads CASSREQAPYNEQFF. CDR3 sequence (DNA): TGTGCCAGCAGTCGTGAACAGGCGCCTTACAATGAGCAGTTCTTC. V and J are TRBV7-7 and TRBJ2-1, with D possibly TRBD1 on 5 matching bases. In germline, CDR1 is SSHAT, CDR2 FNYEAQ (reference sequence). Trimming left V 6 bases short and J 4 bases short, with 16 bases between. The CDR3 loop spans 15 amino acids.

The genes are TRBV11-1 and TRBJ2-1, with D tentatively TRBD2 (7 bases). The germline gives CDR1 SGHAT, CDR2 FQDESV (reference sequence). There are 14 residues in the CDR3. Trimming removed 5 bases at V and 8 bases at J, with 16 bases between. In DNA form, the CDR3 reads TGTGCCAGCAGCAAGGGGGAGGGCCTCGATGAGCAGTTCTTC. Its translation: CASSKGEGLDEQFF.

This clone was picked up one time. The gene calls are TRBV9 and TRBJ2-1, with a tentative D call TRBD2 (6 bases). This CDR3 region has 13 residues. Germline V gene data show CDR1 as SGDLS and CDR2 as YYNGEE. V dropped 3 bases and J dropped 4 bases, with 8 bases sitting between them. The CDR3 loop is CASSGRGYNEQFF. The CDR3 DNA reads TGTGCCAGCAGCGGGAGGGGTTACAATGAGCAGTTCTTC.

The chain uses TRBV2 and TRBJ2-3; D is ambiguous. The germline V gene encodes CDR1 SNHLY and CDR2 FYNNEI. V was trimmed by 8 bases and J by 8 bases, leaving 11 bases between them. This CDR3 region has 11 residues. The CDR3 bases are TGTGCCAGCGCGGAAGGCCTTACGCAGTATTTT. Protein: CASAEGLTQYF. Using reference TRBV2 and TRBJ2-3 for the parts outside the CDR3, the full variable domain is EPEVTQTPSHQVTQMGQEVILRCVPISNHLYFYWYRQILGQKVEFLVSFYNNEISEKSEIFDDQFSVERPDGSNFTLKIRSTKLEDSAMYFCASAEGLTQYFGPGTRLTVL.

The V and J genes are TRBV29-1 and TRBJ1-5; 12 bases line up with TRBD1. The CDR3 contains 14 residues. The V gene end was trimmed by 6 bases and the J gene end by 1 base; junction bases not matched to a gene: 1. CDR1 is SQVTM, CDR2 ANQGSEA, per germline. The CDR3 reads CSVGQGASNQPQHF. The CDR3 nucleotides are TGCAGCGTGGGACAGGGGGCGAGCAATCAGCCCCAGCATTTT.

The chain uses TRBV7-3 and TRBJ1-2; 9 bases agree with TRBD1. With V trimmed by 2 bases and J by 0 bases, 13 bases remained unmatched. The germline V gene encodes CDR1 SGHTA and CDR2 FQGTGA. The CDR3 is 19 residues long. CDR3 residues: CASSLGNPGQGGANYGYTF. In DNA, the CDR3 is TGTGCCAGCAGCTTAGGGAACCCGGGACAGGGTGGGGCTAACTATGGCTACACCTTC.